The 25 T cell receptor beta chains below come from one sample, sequenced in a study of metastatic and nonmetastatic thyroid tumors. No treatment had been given to any patient before thyroid surgery. TCRdb re-analyzed the PCR reads using MiXCR. The sample yields roughly 8,900 clones, about a quarter seen once. The source material was adjacent normal tissue. These receptors were taken from a female donor with papillary thyroid cancer or a benign thyroid nodule (not recorded which). Some clones in this sample may be carry-over from other donors' samples.

This clone was counted a few times. V usage is TRBV12-3 or TRBV12-4 and J usage is TRBJ1-2, with D perhaps matching TRBD1 (6 bases). This CDR3 region has 18 residues. Trimming shortened V by 5 bases and J by 3 bases, and 25 bases separated the two germline ends. In DNA form, the CDR3 reads TGTGCCAGCAGTCCCGTTTGGGTCCCGGACAGTCCTTACTATGGCTACACCTTC. Its translation is CASSPVWVPDSPYYGYTF.

Concerning this clone itself: Relative to the germline gene, one junction end is altered; a read error may explain this. The rearrangement uses TRBV13 and TRBJ1-3; D remains unclear. CDR3 length: 12 residues. Germline values: CDR1 PRHDT, CDR2 FYEKMQ (reference sequence). The CDR3 coding sequence is TGTGCCAGCAGTACGCCTGGAAACACCGTATATTTT. Translating it yields CASSTPGNTVYF.

V usage is TRBV5-5 and J usage is TRBJ1-2; D is undetermined. CDR1 and CDR2 (germline): SGHKS, YYEKEE (reference sequence). V shed 0 bases and J shed 10 bases, with 16 bases lying between them. The CDR3 runs 14 residues. CDR3 DNA sequence: TGTGCCAGCAGCTTGGGCGTAGGGCCGTCCGTCTACACCTTC. It codes for CASSLGVGPSVYTF.

The chain recombines TRBV20-1 with TRBJ2-4; D unresolved. The CDR3 runs 14 residues. With 6 bases removed from V and 5 bases from J, the gap between germline ends came to 17 bases. The germline V gene encodes CDR1 DFQATT and CDR2 SNEGSKA (reference sequence). CDR3 coding DNA: TGCAGTGCGAGGCCTTTAGCTACTGAAAACATTCAGTACTTC. Protein sequence: CSARPLATENIQYF.

This clone is labeled medium-sized. This chain joins TRBV30 and TRBJ1-2; D not resolved. The CDR3 contains 10 residues. Germline-derived CDR1 and CDR2 are GTSNPN and SVGIG (reference sequence). V gave up 7 bases and J gave up 4 bases, with 7 bases separating them. CDR3: CAFQIYGYTF. CDR3 bases: TGTGCCTTCCAGATCTATGGCTACACCTTC.

This clone has just one count. The CDR3 region has the DNA TGCGCCAGCAGACGGGGGTACAGTGACACTGAAGCTTTCTTT. This codes for CASRRGYSDTEAFF. The rearrangement uses TRBV5-1 and TRBJ1-1; TRBD1 might be the D (5 bases). This CDR3 has 14 residues. CDR1 and CDR2 from the germline V gene are SGHRS and YFSETQ. Trimming took off 5 bases at V and 3 bases at J, with 14 bases between the two ends. The full variable domain, completed using reference TRBV5-1 and TRBJ1-1, is KAGVTQTPRYLIKTRGQQVTLSCSPISGHRSVSWYQQTPGQGLQFLFEYFSETQRNKGNFPGRFSGRQFSNSRSEMNVSTLELGDSALYLCASRRGYSDTEAFFGQGTRLTVV.

The chain recombines TRBV9 with TRBJ2-7; 7 bases match TRBD2. This CDR3 has 14 amino acids. The trim removed 0 bases at V and 6 bases at J, leaving 6 bases unmatched. CDR1 and CDR2 from the germline V gene are SGDLS and YYNGEE. As DNA, the CDR3 is TGTGCCAGCAGCGTAGGCGGGGGTGAGAGCGAGCAGTACTTC. Translation: CASSVGGGESEQYF. Based on the CDR3 plus reference TRBV9 and TRBJ2-7, the full variable domain is DSGVTQTPKHLITATGQRVTLRCSPRSGDLSVYWYQQSLDQGLQFLIQYYNGEERAKGNILERFSAQQFPDLHSELNLSSLELGDSALYFCASSVGGGESEQYFGPGTRLTVT.

In this sample, this clone is medium-sized. The chain links TRBV27 to TRBJ1-2; D unresolved. The CDR3 totals 15 residues. Germline loops: CDR1 MNHEY, CDR2 SMNVEV (reference sequence). Trimming left V 2 bases short and J 4 bases short, with 14 bases between. The CDR3 spells CASSLRSGDVYGYTF. The DNA of the CDR3 is TGTGCCAGCAGTTTAAGGTCAGGAGACGTCTATGGCTACACCTTC.

The gene calls are TRBV20-1 and TRBJ2-1, with 13 bases that match TRBD2. Looked up from germline, CDR1 is DFQATT and CDR2 is SNEGSKA (reference sequence). The CDR3 totals 17 residues. Losses at the gene ends were 6 bases for V and 0 bases for J; bases not matched to a gene: 8. CDR3 loop: CSAVTSGGAISYNEQFF. In DNA, the CDR3 is TGCAGTGCGGTAACTAGCGGGGGGGCTATCTCCTACAATGAGCAGTTCTTC.

This clone is medium-sized by share. The V and J genes are TRBV28 and TRBJ1-5; D ambiguous. V gave up 10 bases and J gave up 2 bases, with 12 bases separating them. Germline assignment: CDR1 MDHEN and CDR2 SYDVKM. The CDR3 runs to 13 residues. The CDR3 sequence: CATDIDGNQPQHF. The CDR3 coding sequence is TGTGCCACCGACATTGATGGCAATCAGCCCCAGCATTTT.

This clone has ten or more counts. This chain links TRBV4-2 with TRBJ2-7; no clear D. CDR1 is LGHNA, CDR2 YNFKEQ, per germline. Trimming removed 0 bases from V and 6 bases from J, with 12 bases in between. The CDR3 loop spans 14 amino acids. CDR3 in amino acids: CASSQDPGTTEQYF. The CDR3 nucleotides are TGTGCCAGCAGCCAAGATCCAGGCACAACCGAGCAGTACTTC.

This clone is labeled medium-sized. The chain uses TRBV25-1 and TRBJ2-2; D is undetermined. CDR1 and CDR2 from the germline V gene are MGHDK and SYGVNS. CDR3 size: 12 residues. With 3 bases removed from V and 1 base from J, the gap between germline ends came to 0 bases. CDR3 nucleotide sequence: TGTGCCAGCAGTGAGAACACCGGGGAGCTGTTTTTT. The encoded protein is CASSENTGELFF.

There are a few counts of this clone. This CDR3 is CASSYIGNEQFF. CDR3 nucleotides: TGTGCCAGCAGTTACATTGGTAATGAGCAGTTCTTC. The V call is TRBV6-2 or TRBV6-3, the J call TRBJ2-1; D not resolved. V was pared by 2 bases and J by 7 bases, with 6 bases between. The CDR3 spans 12 residues. The V gene's germline CDR1 is MNHEY and CDR2 SVGEGT.

This clone is categorized as medium-sized. The V and J genes are TRBV12-3 or TRBV12-4 and TRBJ1-6; D possibly corresponds to TRBD1 (6 bases). V was pared by 3 bases and J by 13 bases, with 13 bases between. The CDR3 covers 13 residues. The CDR3 reads CASSLATGNPLHF. In DNA, the CDR3 is TGTGCCAGCAGTTTGGCCACAGGGAACCCCCTCCACTTT.

In this sample, this clone turned up a few times. The CDR3 sequence is CASILNGSQHF. The CDR3 nucleotides read TGTGCCAGCATTTTGAATGGGTCCCAGCATTTT. V usage is TRBV12-3 or TRBV12-4 and J usage is TRBJ1-5; D gene unclear. The V and J ends lost 7 bases and 11 bases respectively, with 12 bases between them. The CDR3 covers 11 residues.

This clone has a count of ten or more. The chain has TRBV5-6 and TRBJ2-1; 11 bases agree with TRBD2. Germline V gene lookup returns CDR1 SGHDT and CDR2 YYEEEE. This CDR3 is built from 16 residues. The ends lost 4 bases at V and 4 bases at J; junction bases unmatched: 7. CDR3 residues: CASSRATSGAYNEQFF. CDR3 nucleotides: TGTGCCAGCAGCCGCGCGACTAGCGGGGCTTACAATGAGCAGTTCTTC.

This clone is termed medium-sized. This sample also contains other DNA sequences that code for the same CDR3. The V and J genes are TRBV6-1 and TRBJ2-3; a weak D match, TRBD1 (6 bases). Germline V gene data show CDR1 as MNHNS and CDR2 as SASEGT. Trimming shortened V by 6 bases and J by 10 bases, and 11 bases separated the two germline ends. This CDR3 comprises 11 residues. The CDR3 protein is CASRKGVAQYF. The CDR3 nucleotides read TGTGCCAGCAGAAAGGGGGTAGCGCAGTATTTT.

CDR3 in amino acids: CASSQSTSSPLHF. The DNA of the CDR3 is TGTGCCAGCAGCCAAAGCACTAGTTCACCCCTCCACTTT. The gene calls are TRBV3-1 and TRBJ1-6; no clear D gene. The CDR3 is made up of 13 amino acids. Germline V gene sequence: CDR1 LGHDT, CDR2 YNNKEL (reference sequence). The V end lost 2 bases, the J end lost 9 bases, and 8 bases lay between the germline ends.

This clone has at least ten counts. CDR3 DNA: TGTGCCAGCAGCCCCGACGGTCGGTACCACTCGAATGAAAAACTGTTTTTT. Protein: CASSPDGRYHSNEKLFF. The chain links TRBV6-1 to TRBJ1-4, with D unresolved. Germline V gene lookup returns CDR1 MNHNS and CDR2 SASEGT. The CDR3 length is 17 residues. Trimming took 6 bases from V and 5 from J, leaving 22 bases between them.

This clone has a count of ten or more. The genes are TRBV4-1 and TRBJ2-3; D is possibly TRBD1 (5 bases). CDR3 length: 15 residues. Trimming stripped 1 base from V and 0 bases from J, with 8 bases between. The V gene's germline CDR1 is MGHRA and CDR2 YSYEKL. As DNA, the CDR3 is TGCGCCAGCAGCCAAGTTGGGGCTAGCACAGATACGCAGTATTTT. Its protein is CASSQVGASTDTQYF.

V is TRBV7-8 and J is TRBJ2-5, with 8 bases identical to TRBD2. With V trimmed by 1 base and J by 2 bases, 3 bases remained unmatched. In germline, CDR1 is SGHVS, CDR2 FQNEAQ. The CDR3 totals 15 residues. The CDR3 sequence is CASSLGPSGQETQYF. The CDR3 DNA reads TGTGCCAGCAGCTTAGGTCCTAGCGGGCAAGAGACCCAGTACTTC. Together with reference TRBV7-8 and TRBJ2-5, the CDR3 gives the full variable domain: GAGVSQSPRYKVAKRGQDVALRCDPISGHVSLFWYQQALGQGPEFLTYFQNEAQLDKSGLPSDRFFAERPEGSVSTLKIQRTQQEDSAVYLCASSLGPSGQETQYFGPGTRLLVL.

This clone was observed a handful of times. This chain connects TRBV10-1 to TRBJ2-7, with 8 bases identical to TRBD1. J lost 10 bases, V lost 2 bases, and 4 bases had no gene match. CDR1 WNHNN and CDR2 SYGVQD come from the germline V gene (reference sequence). This CDR3 contains 12 residues. This chain's CDR3 is CASSEIDRGQYF. The CDR3 DNA sequence: TGCGCCAGCAGTGAGATCGACAGGGGCCAGTACTTC.

In this sample, this clone turned up many times. This may be a read error, as it is one base from a much larger clone. The sample contains more than one DNA sequence encoding this CDR3. The DNA for the CDR3 is TGTGCCAGCAGCAGAACACCGGGACTAGCGGGAACCCCCGGGGAGCTGTTCTTT. It yields the protein CASSRTPGLAGTPGELFF. The chain links TRBV13 to TRBJ2-2; TRBD2 agrees at 13 bases. The CDR3 loop spans 18 amino acids. Germline CDR1 reads PRHDT; CDR2 reads FYEKMQ (reference sequence).

The table lists this clone with a few counts. One end of the junction does not line up with germline, which may come from a read error. CDR3 DNA sequence: TGTGTCAGCGGTGGTGACCTTTCCCTCTCTGGGGCCAACGTCCTGACTTTC. Protein product: CVSGGDLSLSGANVLTF. This chain connects TRBV6-2 or TRBV6-3 to TRBJ2-6, with D perhaps matching TRBD2 (5 bases). This CDR3 contains 17 residues. From germline, CDR1 is MNHEY and CDR2 SVGEGT.

This clone was picked up a small number of times. The chain couples TRBV27 to TRBJ1-6; a possible D gene is TRBD1 (5 bases). This CDR3 has 14 residues. V shed 5 bases and J shed 10 bases, with 15 bases lying between them. Germline CDR1 and CDR2: MNHEY and SMNVEV (reference sequence). The DNA of the CDR3 is TGTGCCAGCAGTAGCAGGGTGGGAAAGTCACCCCTCCACTTT. It yields the protein CASSSRVGKSPLHF.